Listed below are T cell receptor beta chains from one sample, sequenced in a study of blood T cells in healthy people across ages. MiXCR was run by TCRdb on the 5' RACE reads, yielding one entry per CDR3 protein. The sample records roughly 900,000 distinct CDR3 sequences, around 48% being singletons. The sample was blood. The source of these receptors is a man aged 25-45 years in good health. Both conserved end residues are part of each CDR3. The D gene is left open where the match is weak.

d_call: TRBD2
v_call: TRBV5-1
j_call: TRBJ2-1
cdr3_aa: CASSSGLANNEQFF

d_call: TRBD1
v_call: TRBV4-1
j_call: TRBJ1-2
cdr3_aa: CASSQDRDRTYYGYTF

d_call: NA
v_call: TRBV30
j_call: TRBJ2-3
cdr3_aa: CAWSVLGHYGDTQYF

d_call: NA
v_call: TRBV5-1
j_call: TRBJ2-7
cdr3_aa: CASSFRDTTYEQYF

d_call: NA
v_call: TRBV30
j_call: TRBJ2-7
cdr3_aa: CAWNRAYEQYF

d_call: NA
v_call: TRBV20-1
j_call: TRBJ2-2
cdr3_aa: CSASGLGIGELFF

d_call: NA
v_call: TRBV28
j_call: TRBJ2-4
cdr3_aa: CASTGTQNIQYF

d_call: NA
v_call: TRBV4-2
j_call: TRBJ2-1
cdr3_aa: CASSQDLQSSYNEQFF

d_call: NA
v_call: TRBV10-3
j_call: TRBJ2-7
cdr3_aa: CAISDTDSPTTPSYEQYF

d_call: NA
v_call: TRBV4-1
j_call: TRBJ2-3
cdr3_aa: CASSQIYSTDTQYF

d_call: NA
v_call: TRBV29-1
j_call: TRBJ1-1
cdr3_aa: CSVAQGRENTEAFF

d_call: NA
v_call: TRBV12-3/TRBV12-4
j_call: TRBJ2-5
cdr3_aa: CASSRRGGLETQYF

d_call: TRBD2
v_call: TRBV5-1
j_call: TRBJ2-1
cdr3_aa: CASSLLAGSVNEQFF

d_call: NA
v_call: TRBV15
j_call: TRBJ2-2
cdr3_aa: CATSRALANTGELFF

d_call: NA
v_call: TRBV21-1
j_call: TRBJ1-4
cdr3_aa: CASSPRGQGTNEKLFF

d_call: NA
v_call: TRBV3-1
j_call: TRBJ1-4
cdr3_aa: CASSQGGGNEKLFF